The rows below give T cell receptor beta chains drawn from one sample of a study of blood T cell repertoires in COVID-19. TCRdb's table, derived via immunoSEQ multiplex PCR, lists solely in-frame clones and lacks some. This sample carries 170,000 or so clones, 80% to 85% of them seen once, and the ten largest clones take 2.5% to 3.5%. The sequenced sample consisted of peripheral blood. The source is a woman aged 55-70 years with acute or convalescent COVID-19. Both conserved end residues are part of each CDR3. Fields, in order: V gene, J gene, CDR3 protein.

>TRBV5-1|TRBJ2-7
CASSFGAAYEQYF
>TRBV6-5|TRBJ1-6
CASGPGQKKSPLHF
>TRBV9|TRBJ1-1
CASSAGGQVNTEAFF
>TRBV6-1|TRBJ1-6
CASSEPNRAHSPLHF
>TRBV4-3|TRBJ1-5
CASSQEYNQPQHF
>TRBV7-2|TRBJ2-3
CASSFSGSTDTQYF
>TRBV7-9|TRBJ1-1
CASSSFGTANTEAFF
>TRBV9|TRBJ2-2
CASSVEAFTGELFF
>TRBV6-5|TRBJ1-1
CASSRDRGGTEAFF
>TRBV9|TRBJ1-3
CASSVGGRTSAGNTIYF
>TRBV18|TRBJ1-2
CASSQGQGGNYGYTF
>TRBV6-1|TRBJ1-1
CASSEQQGMNTEAFF
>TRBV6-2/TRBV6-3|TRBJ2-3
CASSYDRVNTDTQYF
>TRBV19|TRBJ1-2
CASSLKQGNWNYGYTF
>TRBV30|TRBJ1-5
CAWSVSGLGNQPQHF
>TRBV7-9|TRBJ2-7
CASSLELAGTSYEQYF
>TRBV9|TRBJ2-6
CASSGKLTTLSGANVLTF
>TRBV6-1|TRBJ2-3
CASSEAGTSGTDTQYF
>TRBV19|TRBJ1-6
CASSLGTGEGSPLHF
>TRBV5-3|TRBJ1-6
CARSLECYAYNSPLHF
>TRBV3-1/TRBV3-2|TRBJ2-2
CASSHNKGELFF
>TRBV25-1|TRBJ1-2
CASATTGGAFGYTF
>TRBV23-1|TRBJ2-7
CAREPYGRGIAEQYF
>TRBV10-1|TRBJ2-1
CASSVGFRDRANNEQFF
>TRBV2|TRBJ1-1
CASRPDDSNTEAFF
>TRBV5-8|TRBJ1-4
CASSLQGAHEKLFF
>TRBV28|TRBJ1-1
CASSLRAGATEAFF
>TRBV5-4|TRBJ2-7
CASSGGGFLSYEQYF